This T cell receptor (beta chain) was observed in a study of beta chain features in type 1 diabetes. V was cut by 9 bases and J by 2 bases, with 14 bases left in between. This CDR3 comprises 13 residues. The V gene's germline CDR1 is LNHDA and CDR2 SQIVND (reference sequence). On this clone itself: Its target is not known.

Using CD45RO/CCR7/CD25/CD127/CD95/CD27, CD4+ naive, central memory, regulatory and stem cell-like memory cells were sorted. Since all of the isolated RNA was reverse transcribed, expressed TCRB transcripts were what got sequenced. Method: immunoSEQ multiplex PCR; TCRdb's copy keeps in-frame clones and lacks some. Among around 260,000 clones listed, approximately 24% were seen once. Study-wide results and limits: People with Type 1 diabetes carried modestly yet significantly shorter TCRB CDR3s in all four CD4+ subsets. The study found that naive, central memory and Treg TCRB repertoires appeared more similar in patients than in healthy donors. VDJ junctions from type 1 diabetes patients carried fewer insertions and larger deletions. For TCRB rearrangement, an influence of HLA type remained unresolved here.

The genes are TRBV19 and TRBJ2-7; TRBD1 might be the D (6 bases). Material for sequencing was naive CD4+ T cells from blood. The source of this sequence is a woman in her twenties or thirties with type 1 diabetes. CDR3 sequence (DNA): TGTGCCAGCCGGGACACTGCGGCCTACGAGCAGTACTTC. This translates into CASRDTAAYEQYF.